The present T cell receptor beta chain was sequenced within a study of shared clonotypes between healthy human individuals (dated by TCRdb to 2019 to 2021). About the investigation overall: The cohort comprised two women and three men aged 18 to 49 years. Blood TCR repertoires of four to six healthy adults were deeply sequenced to estimate repertoire size and the extent of clonotype sharing between individuals. For each donor, CD4 naive and CD4 memory were each given three plates, CD8 naive was given two plates, and CD8 memory was given one plate. Libraries were prepared and TCR repertoires were sequenced by different laboratories using diverse techniques, in order to increase sequencing depth and limit assay-specific biases. Per donor, leukapheresis produced somewhere between about 0.8 and 9.5 billion PBMCs. The full study reports these points: Clonotypes shared by all four sorted-subset donors showed higher generation probabilities than non-shared clonotypes. Incomplete sequencing was indicated by rarefaction of sorted-subset datasets, despite the large sequencing depth. The genetic and exposure-history diversity represented was limited by the small number of donors. Estimated clonotype richness was generally larger for naive than for memory subsets. Only blood was sampled, and tissue TCR repertoires likely differ from those in blood. Based on pairwise subsampling, the degree of clonotype sharing among donors was expected to be affected by sequencing depth. When several donors were compared, the shared fraction of clonotypes was about 5.2% for naive CD4, roughly 3.3% for naive CD8, 2.3% for memory CD4, and roughly 0.4% for memory CD8.

The donors were healthy, HIV-negative adults with no recently reported acute infections or vaccinations. Every donor was a Caucasian adult living in Nashville, Tennessee, USA. CD4+ T cells were enriched by magnetic negative selection; naive cells were then positively selected on CD45RA, and the negative fraction formed the memory subset. After blood collection by leukapheresis, PBMCs were isolated using Ficoll-Histopaque density gradient centrifugation and then cryopreserved in the vapor phase of liquid nitrogen. Analytical flow cytometry was used to check the purity and quantity of each magnetically sorted T cell population. Genomic DNA was isolated from each sorted fraction and quantified by UV absorbance on a Nanodrop 2000c. Using the deep immunoSEQ assay, multiplex PCR amplified TCR CDR3 regions from genomic DNA. Genomic DNA extracted from each cell subset was distributed evenly over all wells of several immunoSEQ 96-well plates, and each plate served as one replicate. For sorted subsets, each replicate PCR was loaded with approximately 0.2 ug genomic DNA, equivalent to 25,000 to 35,000 T cell genomes. Purified libraries were measured with a Qubit 3.0 fluorometer, size-checked on a Bioanalyzer 2100, and measured again with the KAPA Library Quantification kit. Each immunoSEQ 96-well plate was sequenced on its own single-read 150-cycle Illumina NextSeq 550 flow cell. On the study's bioinformatics: Because the immunoSEQ output included only junctional sequences and no quality scores, the filtering could not be the same as the filtering used for full-length reads. To assign V/J genes and CDR3, sequences were annotated using PyIR, a Python wrapper for IgBLAST v1.9, with IMGT germline references. Reads were removed for weak V/J assignments (E-value above 1e-6), missing CDR3, stop codons, out-of-frame junctions, or ambiguous translated residues. A V3J clonotype was defined by an identical inferred V gene, J gene, and CDR3 amino acid sequence. Percentage overlap between repertoires was calculated by dividing the number of shared unique clonotypes by the size of the smaller repertoire. Repertoire richness was assessed with RTK rarefaction, the Chao1 estimator, and Recon v2.1 estimates of unobserved clonotypes. For all TCRbeta clonotypes obtained by the gDNA method from a few donors, generation probabilities were computed with OLGA. In TCRdb, the immuneACCESS table is reduced to in-frame sequences with V and J assigned. These tables do not hold every clone; where another copy was compared, an unresolved V gene accounts for under half, and the others remain unexplained. The D gene and trimming were derived from the DNA, and the V and J assignments and clone size from that table. For this sample the table gives some 2,400,000 clones, of which approximately 95% were detected only once. The ten largest clones capture roughly 0.13% of the sample.

As regards this clone: What this receptor recognizes is not known. It has no much larger one-base neighbor in the sample; base qualities were not kept.

The receptor's source is a man younger than 35 in good health. Sequenced material: naive CD4+ T cells sorted from blood. The cell subset or site label on this specimen signifies: CD45RA+ positively selected.

Here is the DNA: TGCGCCAGCAGGGAAGGGACTCATGGAAACACCATATATTTT. It translates as CASREGTHGNTIYF. Recombination joined TRBV10-2 with TRBJ1-3; the best D guess is TRBD1, with 5 bases matching. The trim is 6 bases for V and 3 bases for J, with a gap of 12 bases between the germline ends. Including the terminal cysteine and phenylalanine, the CDR3 comprises 14 residues. The retained sequence is limited to the CDR3, 42 bases, with the frame set at the first base. Sequences WSHSY (CDR1) and SAAADI (CDR2) are obtained from the germline V gene.